The entry that follows covers one T cell receptor beta chain sequence. The antigen remains unidentified. In germline, CDR1 is SNHLY, CDR2 FYNNEI. There are 13 residues in the CDR3. V was trimmed by 0 bases and J by 2 bases, leaving 4 bases between them. No fewer than two post-ART and no fewer than one pre-ART PBMC samples existed for each donor. This record comes from a study of long-term antiretroviral therapy in people with HIV. Findings and limits, study-wide: The range of CDR3 lengths in HIV repertoires proved narrower than that found in controls. Older ART regimens may have been in use when blood was drawn between about 2004 and 2018.

Assay version v3.0 of immunoSEQ was used, and it was run at survey level. Produced via immunoSEQ multiplex PCR; TCRdb's table is partial and in-frame only. The sample has about 20,000 clones, 78% seen once; the top ten hold around 15%. V gene TRBV2 combines with J gene TRBJ1-2; D gene ambiguous. This receptor was taken from a woman in her forties or fifties with HIV. This specimen consisted of unsorted PBMCs, obtained 0.3 years after starting antiretroviral therapy. The CDR3: CASSEAWNYGYTF. CDR3 nucleotide sequence: TGTGCCAGCAGTGAAGCCTGGAACTATGGCTACACCTTC.